These 13 T cell receptor beta chains were all obtained from the same sample, sequenced in a study of CD8 T cells in ankylosing spondylitis. Findings of the study overall: In ankylosing spondylitis blood, a motif of fewer than 10 highly homologous TCR beta variants appeared characteristic.

TCRdb reanalysed the 5' RACE reads using MiXCR and keeps one entry per CDR3 protein. The sample carries some 840,000 distinct CDR3 sequences, approximately 12% recorded once. Which antigens these TCRs recognize remains unknown. Sequencing was carried out using blood, either unsorted or a sorted T cell fraction (not recorded which). The receptor source for this set is a male donor with ankylosing spondylitis.

The chain combines TRBV5-1 with TRBJ2-3, with 8 bases lining up with TRBD2. Germline CDR1 and CDR2: SGHRS and YFSETQ. Unmatched junction bases numbered 6, after V lost 9 bases and J lost 0 bases. The CDR3 is 14 residues long. In DNA, the CDR3 is TGCGCCACAAAGGCGGGGGGTAGCACAGATACGCAGTATTTT. It is translated as CATKAGGSTDTQYF.

This clonotype was detected a few times. The chain carries TRBV6-2 or TRBV6-3 and TRBJ1-1; D might be TRBD1 (5 bases). Germline values: CDR1 MNHEY, CDR2 SVGEGT. V was shortened by 6 bases and J by 6 bases, with 11 bases between the two germline ends. The CDR3 is 12 residues long. This CDR3 reads CASSTRVPEAFF. For the CDR3, the DNA is TGTGCCAGCAGCACCAGGGTCCCTGAAGCTTTCTTT.

This chain links TRBV24-1 with TRBJ2-1; D remains unclear. CDR3 length: 11 amino acids. From germline, CDR1 is KGHDR and CDR2 SFDVKD. The V and J ends lost 6 bases and 7 bases respectively, with 6 bases between them. Written as DNA, the CDR3 is TGTGCCACCAGTAGACGGAATGAGCAGTTCTTC. It specifies CATSRRNEQFF.

The genes are TRBV18 and TRBJ1-5; D not resolved. The germline V gene has CDR1 KGHSH and CDR2 LQKENI. The CDR3 totals 13 residues. Trimming cost V 6 bases and J 11 bases, with 17 bases left between them. The CDR3 loop reads CASSPGRREAQHF. CDR3 nucleotides: TGTGCCAGCTCCCCCGGCCGGCGGGAAGCCCAGCATTTT.

This clonotype appeared many times. CDR3 region: CASSPRTYTGELFF. In DNA, the CDR3 is TGTGCCAGCAGCCCCCGGACGTACACCGGGGAGCTGTTTTTT. The rearrangement links TRBV9 to TRBJ2-2; D call uncertain. The CDR3 sequence is 14 residues long. CDR1 and CDR2 from the germline V gene are SGDLS and YYNGEE. Trimming removed 4 bases from V and 3 bases from J, with 10 bases in between.

The gene calls are TRBV14 and TRBJ1-2; no reliable D call. Trimming stripped 0 bases from V and 6 bases from J, with 14 bases between. CDR1 is SGHDN and CDR2 is FVKESK in the germline V gene. The CDR3 consists of 15 residues. The CDR3 nucleotides are TGTGCCAGCAGCCAAGATCGTATGGTGCGAGATGGCTACACCTTC. Translated: CASSQDRMVRDGYTF.

This clonotype was seen only a few times. V gene TRBV12-3 or TRBV12-4 combines with J gene TRBJ1-1; D gene uncertain. Trimming pared 5 bases from V and 10 bases from J, leaving 11 bases between. The CDR3 sequence is 11 residues long. The CDR3 sequence is CASSGGLRAFF. Written as DNA, the CDR3 is TGTGCCAGCAGTGGAGGGTTACGAGCTTTCTTT.

This clonotype was counted only a few times. The chain is built from TRBV29-1 and TRBJ1-1; no firm D call. Looked up from germline, CDR1 is SQVTM and CDR2 is ANQGSEA. The CDR3 has 14 amino acids. The ends were cut back, 4 bases at V and 1 base at J, with 13 bases in the middle. In DNA form, the CDR3 reads TGCAGCGTTGTCGGTCGACTGCGGAACACTGAAGCTTTCTTT. Its protein product is CSVVGRLRNTEAFF.

This chain connects TRBV4-2 to TRBJ2-1; 8 bases map to TRBD2. The CDR3 covers 18 residues. The ends lost 1 base at V and 1 base at J; junction bases unmatched: 9. From germline, CDR1 is LGHNA and CDR2 YNFKEQ. The CDR3 is CASSQGTHLAGSYNEQFF. The CDR3 nucleotides are TGTGCCAGCAGCCAAGGTACTCACCTAGCGGGTTCCTACAATGAGCAGTTCTTC.

There are a few counts of this clonotype. The chain has TRBV7-2 and TRBJ1-1, with unresolved D. CDR1 and CDR2 (germline): SGHTA, FQGNSA. There are 13 residues in the CDR3. V was pared by 5 bases and J by 1 base, with 8 bases between. The CDR3 spells CASSPDENTEAFF. CDR3 DNA: TGTGCCAGCAGCCCGGACGAGAACACTGAAGCTTTCTTT.

In this sample, this clonotype turned up many times. V gene TRBV12-3 or TRBV12-4 combines with J gene TRBJ2-1, with unresolved D. Trimming removed 7 bases at V and 7 bases at J, with 11 bases between. CDR3 length: 12 amino acids. CDR3 region: CASTLGINEQFF. Written as DNA, the CDR3 is TGTGCCAGCACCCTGGGAATTAATGAGCAGTTCTTC.

V gene TRBV10-3 combines with J gene TRBJ1-4; D is unclear. CDR1 ENHRY and CDR2 SYGVKD come from the germline V gene. Trimming stripped 8 bases from V and 0 bases from J, with 7 bases between. The CDR3 covers 13 residues. The CDR3, as DNA: TGTGCCATCGGGAGAGCAACTAATGAAAAACTGTTTTTT. This sequence encodes CAIGRATNEKLFF.

A few counts support this clonotype. V is TRBV4-3 and J is TRBJ2-3; no clear D gene. This CDR3 comprises 13 residues. The germline gives CDR1 LGHNA, CDR2 YSLEER. V lost 0 bases and J lost 5, with 6 bases in between. The DNA of the CDR3 is TGCGCCAGCAGCCAAGAATTGGGAGATACGCAGTATTTT. It is translated as CASSQELGDTQYF.